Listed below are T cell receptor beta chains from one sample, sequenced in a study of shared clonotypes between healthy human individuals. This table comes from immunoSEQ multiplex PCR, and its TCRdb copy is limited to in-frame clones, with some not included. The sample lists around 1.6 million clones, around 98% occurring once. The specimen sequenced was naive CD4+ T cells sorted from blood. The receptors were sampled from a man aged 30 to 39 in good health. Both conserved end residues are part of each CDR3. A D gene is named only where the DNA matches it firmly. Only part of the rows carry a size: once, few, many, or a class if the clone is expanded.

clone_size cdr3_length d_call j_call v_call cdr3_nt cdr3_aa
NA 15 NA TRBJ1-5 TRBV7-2 TGTGCCAGCAGCTTAGCAGCGACAATCGAACAGCCCCAGCATTTT CASSLAATIEQPQHF
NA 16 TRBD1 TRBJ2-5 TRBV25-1 TGTGCCAGCAGTGAGTTCAGGACAGGGGGTTTCGAGACCCAGTACTTC CASSEFRTGGFETQYF
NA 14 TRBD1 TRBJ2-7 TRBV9 TGTGCCAGCAGCGGACAGGGGCACTCCTACGAGCAGTACTTC CASSGQGHSYEQYF
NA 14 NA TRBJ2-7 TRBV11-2 TGTGCCAGCAGCTTAGGGATGGGGCCCTACGAGCAGTACTTC CASSLGMGPYEQYF
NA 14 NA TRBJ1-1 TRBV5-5 TGTGCCAGCAGCTACGAAATAATGAACACTGAAGCTTTCTTT CASSYEIMNTEAFF
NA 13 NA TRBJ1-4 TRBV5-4 TGTGCCAGCAGCTTCGCGGACAGTGAAAAACTGTTTTTT CASSFADSEKLFF
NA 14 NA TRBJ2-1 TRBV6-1 TGTGCCAGTAGAGTCTGGGGCGCTTTCAATGAGCAGTTCTTC CASRVWGAFNEQFF
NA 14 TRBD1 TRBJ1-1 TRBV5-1 TGCGCCAGCAGCCCACACTCGCAGGGGGCAGGGACTTTCTTT CASSPHSQGAGTFF
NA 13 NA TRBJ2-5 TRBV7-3 TGTGCCAGCAGCTGGGGACTCCAAGAGACCCAGTACTTC CASSWGLQETQYF
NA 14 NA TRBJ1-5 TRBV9 TGTGCCAGCAGCGTAGATTATAGCAATCAGCCCCAGCATTTT CASSVDYSNQPQHF
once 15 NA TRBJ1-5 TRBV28 TGTGCCAGCAGTTTATCCGGGCAGGCCTTTCCAGCCCAGCATTTT CASSLSGQAFPAQHF
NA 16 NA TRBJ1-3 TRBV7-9 TGTGCCAGCAGACCCCTCGGATCGAGCTCTGGAAACACCATATATTTT CASRPLGSSSGNTIYF
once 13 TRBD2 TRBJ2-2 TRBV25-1 TGTGCCAGCAGTGGGGAAAGACGGGGGGAGCTATTTTTT CASSGERRGELFF
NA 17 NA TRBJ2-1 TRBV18 TGTGCCAGCTCACTACAAACGGTGGGTAGCTCCTACAATGAGCAGTTCTTC CASSLQTVGSSYNEQFF
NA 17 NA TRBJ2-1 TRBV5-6 TGTGCCAGCAGCTCGGGCCGGCGGGTTTACGCTACCAATGAGCAGTTCTTC CASSSGRRVYATNEQFF
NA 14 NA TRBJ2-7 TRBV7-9 TGTGCCAGCAGCTTGGACAGAGGGTCCTACGAGCAGTACTTC CASSLDRGSYEQYF
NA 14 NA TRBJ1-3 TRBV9 TGTGCCAGCAGTCAGGGCTCCTCTGGAAACACCATATATTTT CASSQGSSGNTIYF
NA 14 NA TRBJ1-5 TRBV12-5 TGTGCTAGTGGGCCAGGGGATAGCAATCAGCCCCAGCATTTT CASGPGDSNQPQHF
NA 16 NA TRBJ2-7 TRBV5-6 TGTGCCAGCAGCTTGTTTGTGGCTGGCATCCTCTACGAGCAGTACTTC CASSLFVAGILYEQYF
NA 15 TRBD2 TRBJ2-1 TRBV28 TGTGCCAGCAGTAATAGCGGGAGTTCCTACAATGAGCAGTTCTTC CASSNSGSSYNEQFF
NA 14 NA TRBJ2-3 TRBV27 TGTGCCAGCAGTTTGGCCAGGGCCGTAGATACGCAGTATTTT CASSLARAVDTQYF
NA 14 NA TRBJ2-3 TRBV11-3 TGTGCCAGCAGCACGGACAGAAGCACAGATACGCAGTATTTT CASSTDRSTDTQYF
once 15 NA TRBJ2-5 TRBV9 TGTGCCAGCAGCGTAGCAATGCAGATCCAAGAGACCCAGTACTTC CASSVAMQIQETQYF
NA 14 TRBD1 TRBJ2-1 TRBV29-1 TGCAGCGCCGGTGGGACAGGGGGCCACAATGAGCAGTTCTTC CSAGGTGGHNEQFF
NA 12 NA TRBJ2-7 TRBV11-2 TGTGCCAGCAGCTTAAGGAGCTACGAGCAGTACTTC CASSLRSYEQYF
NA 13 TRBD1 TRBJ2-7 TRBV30 TGTGCCTGGACCGGGACAGGGGGCTACGAGCAGTACTTC CAWTGTGGYEQYF
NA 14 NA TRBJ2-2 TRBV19 TGTGCCAGTCGCTCCGGGTGGGCCACCGGGGAGCTGTTTTTT CASRSGWATGELFF
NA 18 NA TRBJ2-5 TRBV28 TGTGCCAGCAGTAACCTACCGCATAACACAAGGGGGTCATCGACCCAGTACTTC CASSNLPHNTRGSSTQYF
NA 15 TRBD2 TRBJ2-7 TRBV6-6 TGTGCCAGCAGTTACCGTCGGACTAGCGTTTACGAGCAGTACTTC CASSYRRTSVYEQYF
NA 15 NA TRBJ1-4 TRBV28 TGTGCCAGCAGTTCCCCCAGGGGCTTAGGTGAAAAACTGTTTTTT CASSSPRGLGEKLFF
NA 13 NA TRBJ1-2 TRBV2 TGTGCCATGACAGCTGAAGCTAACTATGGCTACACCTTC CAMTAEANYGYTF
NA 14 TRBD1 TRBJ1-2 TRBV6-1 TGTGCCAGCTCCCGAGACAGGGGAAGCTATGGCTACACCTTC CASSRDRGSYGYTF
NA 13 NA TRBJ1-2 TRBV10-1 TGCGCCAGCAGTGACTCCATGGGGAACGGCTACACCTTC CASSDSMGNGYTF